These T cell receptor beta chains were read from a single sample in a study of blood T cell repertoires in COVID-19. The assay was immunoSEQ multiplex PCR, and TCRdb's table has in-frame clones only and misses some. Here the sample spans under 250,000 clones, 80% to 90% being singletons. The sample consisted of peripheral blood. Source of these receptors: a man aged 50-60 years with COVID-19, enrolled during active disease. Each CDR3 is given with its conserved first and last residue. D genes are given only for firm matches. Size values are once, few and many counts, or a class for expanded clones, and some rows have none.

clone size,V gene,D gene,J gene,CDR3 DNA,CDR3 protein
-,TRBV6-2/TRBV6-3,-,TRBJ1-5,TGTGCCAGCAGTCAAAGGGACACCGGCAATCAGCCCCAGCATTTT,CASSQRDTGNQPQHF
few,TRBV7-2,TRBD2,TRBJ2-7,TGTGCCAGCAGCCGGGCGGGAGGTGGGGACGAGCAGTACTTC,CASSRAGGGDEQYF
-,TRBV18,TRBD2,TRBJ2-7,TGTGCCAGCTCACCACGCGGGGGTCGATCCTACGAGCAGTACTTC,CASSPRGGRSYEQYF
-,TRBV4-1,-,TRBJ1-6,TGCGCCAGCATAGATCTCGGCGGCGGGGGTAATTCACCCCTCCACTTT,CASIDLGGGGNSPLHF
few,TRBV28,-,TRBJ1-1,TGTGCCAGCAGTTTATCGCAGGACACTGAAGCTTTCTTT,CASSLSQDTEAFF
-,TRBV9,TRBD2,TRBJ2-2,TGTGCCAGCAGCGTAGGTATTGGGGGACTAGTCACCGGGGAGCTGTTTTTT,CASSVGIGGLVTGELFF
few,TRBV6-8,TRBD2,TRBJ2-1,TGTGCCAGCAGTCCCTCGACTAGCCGTACCTCCTACAATGAGCAGTTCTTC,CASSPSTSRTSYNEQFF
large,TRBV6-5,-,TRBJ1-5,TGTGCCAGCAGTCCTTCCCTCGGTCAGCCCCAGCATTTT,CASSPSLGQPQHF
-,TRBV28,TRBD1,TRBJ1-6,TGTGCCAGCAGCCGGGACAGTCATAATTCACCCCTCCACTTT,CASSRDSHNSPLHF
few,TRBV4-2,-,TRBJ2-1,TGTGCCAGCAGCCAAGAGGGCGGGGGCTACACTAATGAGCAGTTCTTC,CASSQEGGGYTNEQFF
few,TRBV7-3,-,TRBJ1-1,TGTGCCAGCAGCTTCAGTGGGAGGTCTGAAGCTTTCTTT,CASSFSGRSEAFF
-,TRBV5-1,TRBD1,TRBJ2-5,TGCGCCAGCAGCTCAACAGGGGAAGAGACCCAGTACTTC,CASSSTGEETQYF
-,TRBV6-5,-,TRBJ2-7,TGTGCCAGCAGTCCTCGGGGAACCTACGAGCAGTACTTC,CASSPRGTYEQYF
-,TRBV5-1,TRBD1,TRBJ1-5,TGCGCCAGCAGCTTGGGACAGGGCGGCAATCAGCCCCAGCATTTT,CASSLGQGGNQPQHF
-,TRBV4-1,-,TRBJ1-4,TGCGCCAGCAGCCAGAGGGCGGGAAATGAAAAACTGTTTTTT,CASSQRAGNEKLFF
-,TRBV24-1,-,TRBJ2-7,TGTGCCACCAGTGAACCGTCGGGGATTAAAACCTACGAGCAGTACTTC,CATSEPSGIKTYEQYF
-,TRBV19,-,TRBJ1-3,TGTGCCAGTAGTACACAGCAGTTCTCTGGAAACACCATATATTTT,CASSTQQFSGNTIYF
-,TRBV25-1,-,TRBJ1-1,TGTGCCAGCAGTCCCCACGGGGGGGGCACTGAAGCTTTCTTT,CASSPHGGGTEAFF
-,TRBV18,TRBD1,TRBJ1-6,TGTGCCAGCTCAAACGACAGGGAGCTTTCACCCCTCCACTTT,CASSNDRELSPLHF
once,TRBV27,TRBD1,TRBJ1-1,TGTGCCAGCACCGAGGGGACAGGGAGCACTGAAGCTTTCTTT,CASTEGTGSTEAFF
once,TRBV7-2,-,TRBJ1-6,TGTGCCAGCAGCCAAACGGGCCCAGGGTCGAGCTCCTATAATTCACCCCTCCACTTT,CASSQTGPGSSSYNSPLHF
-,TRBV28,-,TRBJ1-6,TGTGCCAGCAGTAGTGGCCCGGGTAATTCACCCCTCCACTTT,CASSSGPGNSPLHF
-,TRBV7-2,TRBD2,TRBJ2-7,TGTGCCAGCAGCCCCCGTACTAGCGGGAGTTACGAGCAGTACTTC,CASSPRTSGSYEQYF
-,TRBV6-5,TRBD1,TRBJ2-1,TGTGCCAGCAGCCTACCGGGACAGGAGTTATTGCAGTTCTTC,CASSLPGQELLQFF
-,TRBV7-2,TRBD2,TRBJ2-1,TGTGCCAGCAGCTTATTCACCGGACTAGTCGAGCTGTACAATGAGCAGTTCTTC,CASSLFTGLVELYNEQFF
once,TRBV10-1,TRBD1,TRBJ1-5,TGCGCCAGCAGCGACAGGGTCCACCCATATAGCAATCAGCCCCAGCATTTT,CASSDRVHPYSNQPQHF
-,TRBV11-2,TRBD2,TRBJ2-1,TGTGCCAGCAGTCCAACGGGACTAGCGGGAAATGAGCAGTTCTTC,CASSPTGLAGNEQFF
-,TRBV27,-,TRBJ1-3,TGTGCCAGCAGTTTATCGCGGGGTGGAAACACCATATATTTT,CASSLSRGGNTIYF
-,TRBV19,TRBD2,TRBJ2-2,TGTGCCAGTACTTATTTAGCGGGAGCCGGGGAGCTGTTTTTT,CASTYLAGAGELFF
-,TRBV27,TRBD2,TRBJ2-7,TGTGCCAGCAGTTGGACTAGCGGGGTATACGAGCAGTACTTC,CASSWTSGVYEQYF
-,TRBV3-1/TRBV3-2,-,TRBJ1-1,TGTGCCAGCAGCCAAGAGCGGGGTTTCGGCACTGAAGCTTTCTTT,CASSQERGFGTEAFF
-,TRBV28,TRBD2,TRBJ2-7,TGTGCCAGCGTAAGCGGGGGGGTTAGCTCCTACGAGCAGTACTTC,CASVSGGVSSYEQYF
-,TRBV5-1,TRBD2,TRBJ2-7,TGCGCCAGCAGCTTGGGACTAGCGGGAGGATCCCACGAGCAGTACTTC,CASSLGLAGGSHEQYF
-,TRBV18,-,TRBJ1-1,TGTGCCAGCTCACCGACAGGATCTAACACTGAAGCTTTCTTT,CASSPTGSNTEAFF
-,TRBV5-1,TRBD1,TRBJ2-1,TGCGCCAGCAGCTCGACAGGGGATTTCTACAATGAGCAGTTCTTC,CASSSTGDFYNEQFF
-,TRBV7-2,TRBD1,TRBJ2-7,TGTGCCAGCAGCTTAGAACAGGGGTTGACCGAGCAGTACTTC,CASSLEQGLTEQYF
-,TRBV6-5,TRBD1,TRBJ1-1,TGTGCCAGCAGTTCGGACAGGGTCTCTGAAGCTTTCTTT,CASSSDRVSEAFF
-,TRBV7-2,TRBD1,TRBJ2-5,TGTGCCAGCAGTTACAGGGGGCGCGGAGAGACCCAGTACTTC,CASSYRGRGETQYF
once,TRBV7-6,-,TRBJ1-1,TGTGCCAGCAGCCGAACAGGACCGAACACTGAAGCTTTCTTT,CASSRTGPNTEAFF
-,TRBV9,-,TRBJ1-5,TGTGCCAGCAGCGAGGACGCAGGGTATAATCAGCCCCAGCATTTT,CASSEDAGYNQPQHF
-,TRBV5-1,TRBD1,TRBJ2-2,TGCGCCAGCAACCCGGGACAGGCGCGTGGCACCGGGGAGCTGTTTTTT,CASNPGQARGTGELFF
-,TRBV5-1,-,TRBJ2-5,TGCGCCAGCAGCTTGGCCCCGCAGGGGATCCAAGAGACCCAGTACTTC,CASSLAPQGIQETQYF